This T cell receptor (beta chain) was documented in a study of tumor-infiltrating lymphocytes in localized non-small cell lung cancer. Concerning this clone itself: Antigen: not known.

The study, taken as a whole, reports: Only some patients had TCR sequencing, depending on available tissue. No link was found between tumor T-cell fraction and recurrence-free survival.

Germline values: CDR1 SQVTM, CDR2 ANQGSEA. The J segment lost 6 bases and the V segment lost 6 bases, leaving 12 bases of the junction unmatched. The CDR3 runs to 15 residues. Some clones are missing from TCRdb's copy, which holds only in-frame ones; the method was immunoSEQ multiplex PCR. The table lists around 6,500 clones, about 80% of them singletons. The chain joins TRBV29-1 to TRBJ2-7; 12 nucleotides align to TRBD1. This clonotype was obtained from a human donor with non-small cell lung cancer. The material sequenced was lung tumor tissue. CDR3: CSVSNLGTGGSEQYF. Written as DNA, the CDR3 is TGCAGCGTCTCTAACCTCGGGACAGGGGGCTCCGAGCAGTACTTC.